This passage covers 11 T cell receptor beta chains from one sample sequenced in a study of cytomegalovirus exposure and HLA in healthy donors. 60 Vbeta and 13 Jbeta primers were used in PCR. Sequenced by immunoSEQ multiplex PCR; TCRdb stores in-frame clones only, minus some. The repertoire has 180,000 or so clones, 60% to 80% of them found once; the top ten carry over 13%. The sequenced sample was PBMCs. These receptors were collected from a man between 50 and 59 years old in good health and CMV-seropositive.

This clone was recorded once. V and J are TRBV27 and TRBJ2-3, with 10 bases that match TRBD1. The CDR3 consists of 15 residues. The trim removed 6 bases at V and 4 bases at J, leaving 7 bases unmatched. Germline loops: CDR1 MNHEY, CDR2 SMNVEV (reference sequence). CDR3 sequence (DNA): TGTGCCAGCAGCCGGACAGGGGGGGAGGCAGATACGCAGTATTTT. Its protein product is CASSRTGGEADTQYF.

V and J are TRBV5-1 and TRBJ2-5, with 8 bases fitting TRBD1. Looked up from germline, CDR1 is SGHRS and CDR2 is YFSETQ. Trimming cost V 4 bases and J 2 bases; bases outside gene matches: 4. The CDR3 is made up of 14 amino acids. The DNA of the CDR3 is TGCGCCAGCAGCAAGGACAGGGTGCAAGAGACCCAGTACTTC. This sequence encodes CASSKDRVQETQYF.

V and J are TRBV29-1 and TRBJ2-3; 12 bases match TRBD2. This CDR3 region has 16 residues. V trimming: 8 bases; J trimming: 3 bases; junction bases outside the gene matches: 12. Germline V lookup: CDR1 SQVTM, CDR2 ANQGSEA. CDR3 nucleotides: TGCAGCCTTAGACTAGCGGGAGACACTAAAACAGATACGCAGTATTTT. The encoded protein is CSLRLAGDTKTDTQYF.

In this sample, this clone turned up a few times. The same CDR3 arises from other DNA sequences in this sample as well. Here the CDR3 reads CASSRSTGDNEQFF. For the CDR3, the DNA is TGTGCCAGTAGTAGGTCAACAGGGGACAATGAGCAGTTCTTC. The chain links TRBV19 to TRBJ2-1, with 7 bases lining up with TRBD1. The CDR3 has 14 amino acids. Trimming at V came to 4 bases and at J to 5 bases, leaving 5 bases not matched to a gene. Germline CDR1 LNHDA, CDR2 SQIVND (reference sequence).

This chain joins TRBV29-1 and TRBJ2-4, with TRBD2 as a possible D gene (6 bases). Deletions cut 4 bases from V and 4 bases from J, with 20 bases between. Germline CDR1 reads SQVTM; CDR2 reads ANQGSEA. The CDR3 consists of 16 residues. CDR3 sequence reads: CSVAGGIGGGKNIQYF. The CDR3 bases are TGCAGCGTTGCCGGTGGTATCGGGGGAGGAAAAAACATTCAGTACTTC.

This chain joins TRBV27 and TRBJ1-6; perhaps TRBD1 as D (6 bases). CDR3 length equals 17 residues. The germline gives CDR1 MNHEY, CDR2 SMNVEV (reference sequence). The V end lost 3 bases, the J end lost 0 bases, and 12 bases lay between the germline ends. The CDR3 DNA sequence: TGTGCCAGCAGTTTTTATGCGGGGGCCTCCTATAATTCACCCCTCCACTTT. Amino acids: CASSFYAGASYNSPLHF.

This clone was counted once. As DNA, the CDR3 is TGTGCCAGCAGCTTAAACGGGGTAAGGGGAGGACAGTTCTTC. It is translated as CASSLNGVRGGQFF. This chain uses TRBV7-9 with TRBJ2-1; D might be TRBD2 (6 bases). The CDR3 loop spans 14 amino acids. The V end was cut by 2 bases, the J end by 13 bases, with 18 bases between. Germline lookup yields CDR1 SEHNR and CDR2 FQNEAQ (reference sequence). The full variable domain, in which reference TRBV7-9 and TRBJ2-1 provide the parts outside the CDR3, is DTGVSQNPRHKITKRGQNVTFRCDPISEHNRLYWYRQTLGQGPEFLTYFQNEAQLEKSRLLSDRFSAERPKGSFSTLEIQRTEQGDSAMYLCASSLNGVRGGQFFGPGTRLTVL.

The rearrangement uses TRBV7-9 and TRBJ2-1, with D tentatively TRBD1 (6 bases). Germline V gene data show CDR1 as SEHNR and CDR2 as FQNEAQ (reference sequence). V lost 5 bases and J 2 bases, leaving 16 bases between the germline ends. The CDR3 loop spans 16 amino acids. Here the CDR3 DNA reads TGTGCCAGCAGCGTTTCCACAGGGACCCCCTACAATGAGCAGTTCTTC. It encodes CASSVSTGTPYNEQFF. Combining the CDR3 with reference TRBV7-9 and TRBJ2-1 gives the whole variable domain DTGVSQNPRHKITKRGQNVTFRCDPISEHNRLYWYRQTLGQGPEFLTYFQNEAQLEKSRLLSDRFSAERPKGSFSTLEIQRTEQGDSAMYLCASSVSTGTPYNEQFFGPGTRLTVL.

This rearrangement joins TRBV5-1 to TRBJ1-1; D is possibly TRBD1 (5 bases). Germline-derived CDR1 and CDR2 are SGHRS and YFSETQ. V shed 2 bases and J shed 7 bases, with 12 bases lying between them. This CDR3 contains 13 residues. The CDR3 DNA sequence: TGCGCCAGCAGCTTTAGGGGCCCGTTTGAAGCTTTCTTT. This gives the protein CASSFRGPFEAFF.

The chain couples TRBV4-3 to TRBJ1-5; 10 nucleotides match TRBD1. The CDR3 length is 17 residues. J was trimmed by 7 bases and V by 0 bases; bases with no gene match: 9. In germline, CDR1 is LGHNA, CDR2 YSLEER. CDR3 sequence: CASSQDIRTGGRQPQHF. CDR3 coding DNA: TGCGCCAGCAGCCAAGATATACGGACAGGGGGTCGGCAGCCCCAGCATTTT.

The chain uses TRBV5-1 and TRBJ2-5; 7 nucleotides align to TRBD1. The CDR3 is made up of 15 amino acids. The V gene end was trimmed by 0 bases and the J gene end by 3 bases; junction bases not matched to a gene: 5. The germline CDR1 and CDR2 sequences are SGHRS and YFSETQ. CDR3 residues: CASSLALQGKETQYF. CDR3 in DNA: TGCGCCAGCAGCTTGGCGTTACAGGGGAAAGAGACCCAGTACTTC.